The entry below describes one TCR beta chain. The antigen is unknown. This sample was taken from a study of T cell repertoires in cytomegalovirus infection. Study-level results: Dominating the ex vivo response were TCR beta clonotypes that were CMV-specific and HLA-C-restricted. Cumulative frequency (of public TCR beta family members) identified carriers of CMV plus the relevant HLA.

Each CDR3 protein gets one entry after TCRdb re-called the reads with MiXCR. This table has roughly 920,000 distinct CDR3 sequences, 25% to 40% appearing once. The CDR3 is made up of 16 amino acids. V lost 2 bases and J 0 bases, leaving 11 bases between the germline ends. Germline V CDR1 and CDR2: MNHEY, SVGAGI. V usage is TRBV6-5 and J usage is TRBJ2-1, with D maybe TRBD2 (5 bases). This clonotype was sampled from a human donor in good health (CMV status not recorded). Some clones in this sample may be carry-over from other donors' samples. Sample: cultured CD8+ T cells from PBMCs, taken from culture after CMV antigen stimulation. The CDR3 DNA reads as TGTGCCAGCAGTTACGCGGTGGGGAGCTCCTACAATGAGCAGTTCTTC. Residues: CASSYAVGSSYNEQFF.